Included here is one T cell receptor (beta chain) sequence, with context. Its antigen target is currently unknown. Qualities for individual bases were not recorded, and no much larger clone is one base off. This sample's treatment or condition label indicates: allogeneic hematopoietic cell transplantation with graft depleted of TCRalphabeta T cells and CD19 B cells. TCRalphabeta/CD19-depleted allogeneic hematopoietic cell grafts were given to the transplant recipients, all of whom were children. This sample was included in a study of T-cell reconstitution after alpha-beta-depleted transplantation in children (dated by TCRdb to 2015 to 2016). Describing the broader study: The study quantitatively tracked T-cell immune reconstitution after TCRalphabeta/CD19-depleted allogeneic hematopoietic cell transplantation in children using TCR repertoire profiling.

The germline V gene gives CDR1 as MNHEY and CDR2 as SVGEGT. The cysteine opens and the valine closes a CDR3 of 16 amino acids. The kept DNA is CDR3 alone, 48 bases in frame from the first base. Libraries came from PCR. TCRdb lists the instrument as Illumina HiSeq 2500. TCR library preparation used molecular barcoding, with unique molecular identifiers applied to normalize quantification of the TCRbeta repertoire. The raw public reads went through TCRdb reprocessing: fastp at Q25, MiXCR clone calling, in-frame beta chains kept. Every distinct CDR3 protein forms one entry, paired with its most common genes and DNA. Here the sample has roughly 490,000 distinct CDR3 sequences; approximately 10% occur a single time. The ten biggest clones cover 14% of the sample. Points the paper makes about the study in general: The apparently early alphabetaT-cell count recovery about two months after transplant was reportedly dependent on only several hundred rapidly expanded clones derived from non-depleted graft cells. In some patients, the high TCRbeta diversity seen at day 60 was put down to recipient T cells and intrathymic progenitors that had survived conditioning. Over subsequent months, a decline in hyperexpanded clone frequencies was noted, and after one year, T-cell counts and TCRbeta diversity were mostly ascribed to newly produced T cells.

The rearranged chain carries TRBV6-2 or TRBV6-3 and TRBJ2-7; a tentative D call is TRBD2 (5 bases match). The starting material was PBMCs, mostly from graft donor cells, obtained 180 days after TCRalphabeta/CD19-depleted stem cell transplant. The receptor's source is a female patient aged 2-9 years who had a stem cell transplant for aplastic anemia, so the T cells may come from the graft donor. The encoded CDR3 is CASRPGVPRGSYDQYV. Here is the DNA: TGTGCCAGCAGACCTGGCGTCCCTCGGGGAAGCTACGACCAGTACGTC.